Here is one T cell receptor (beta chain) with its context. The data are from a study of blood T cell repertoires in COVID-19. Across the whole study: Acute and convalescent COVID-19 samples came from the United States, Italy and Spain. T cells, B-cell-depleted T cells, or PBMCs provided the cDNA or gDNA that served as material.

The germline V gene has CDR1 SNHLY and CDR2 FYNNEI. The CDR3 totals 15 residues. V lost 6 bases and J lost 1, with 15 bases in between. Under the authors' procedure: How many nucleated cells were present was estimated from reference gene primer amplification. Sequencing used immunoSEQ multiplex PCR; TCRdb keeps in-frame clones, though not all of them. V, J and clone size reflect that table, while D and trimming were determined from the DNA. The data hold roughly 120,000 clones, with just under 90% observed a single time. What was sequenced was peripheral blood. This receptor was identified in a human donor in a cohort sampled during active COVID-19. V gene TRBV2 combines with J gene TRBJ2-5, with D possibly being TRBD1 (5 bases). Here the CDR3 DNA reads TGTGCCAGCAGCAAACAGGAGAAGACCCAAGAGACCCAGTACTTC. It codes for CASSKQEKTQETQYF.